This TCR beta chain was sequenced during a study of cytomegalovirus exposure and HLA in healthy donors (dated by TCRdb to about 2017). About the full investigation: An earlier analysis of a few hundred of the donors reported about 260 Gb of sequence data and around 110 million unique TCR beta sequences obtained from around 180 million T cells. Donor age, sex, ethnicity and CMV serostatus were compiled alongside the repertoire data. The aim of the study was to test whether cataloging public T cell receptors could identify signatures of past pathogen exposure. Rather than using new phenotypic data, the later analysis identified candidate immune exposures from TCR beta sequences and from how often those sequences occurred across donors. High-throughput TCR immunosequencing, statistical association of individual TCRs with disease status, and machine learning were combined to predict cytomegalovirus infection status. Roughly five DR-DQ haplotypes were handled as single units for association and clustering, since linkage in the cohort was strong. Using immunosequencing, the study profiled T cell repertoires from around 680 subjects and related those repertoires to cytomegalovirus serostatus. The number of typed donors differed by locus: roughly 629-640 for A, B, C, DRB1 and DQB1; approximately 540 for DQA1; 606 for DPA1; and some 470 for DPB1. Besides the first cohort of about 730 subjects, a separate validation cohort made up of around 120 different subjects was used. In a later genetic analysis, genome-wide SNP genotypes for about three fifths of the roughly 670 donors were used, and that subset was treated as a discovery cohort. Class I and class II HLA loci were covered by the typing at four-digit resolution. The genetic ancestry cluster associated with self-reported Caucasian donors included 70% to 85% of the roughly 400 genotyped donors. To decide whether each TCR beta V gene segment behaved as functional or pseudogenic, an earlier analysis of approximately 600 of the donors relied on high-throughput TCR beta sequencing. An early release covering approximately 600 HLA-typed donors comprised about 320 gigabases of sequencing data and around 86 million unique TCR sequences. On average, around 230,000 unique TCR beta nucleotide sequences were sequenced per donor among 398 genotyped donors of the cohort, with 15% to 20% of those sequences being non-productive. In a later analysis, previously published TCR beta repertoires from 500 to 750 donors were re-analyzed and high-resolution HLA genotyping was added so that TCR occurrence patterns could be studied. All discovery cohort repertoires had been generated using a single sequencing platform. What the study reported, not specific to this receptor: The study listed 150 to 200 TCR beta chains as associated with cytomegalovirus. The only immune exposure information available for the cohort was CMV serostatus. A later genetic analysis associated a missense DCLRE1C variant with V-gene and J-gene trimming of TCR beta chains, and an independent cohort replicated the association. According to a later analysis, parvovirus B19, influenza, CMV and Epstein-Barr virus appeared linked to several top co-occurrence clusters. HLA typing was unavailable for some donors at each locus, so association tests used only the typed subset. Most TCR sequences were observed very rarely across donors, whereas some public TCRs were present in many individuals. In a later analysis, the rate of TCR association differed among HLA loci, with DRB1 alleles having the most associated TCRs and HLA-C alleles having the fewest. In a later analysis, HLA-associated TCR beta chains showed more clonal expansion and lower generation probabilities than non-associated chains that were equally common. Presence/absence analyses assumed roughly uniform sequencing depth across donors, an assumption that may not hold. A further reported finding was that TCR beta sequences accurately predicted the HLA-A and HLA-B alleles for most subjects in the first cohort. In both the original and validation cohorts, the classifier was reported to diagnose cytomegalovirus status with high specificity and sensitivity. The authors suggested that the approach could potentially be generalized to other disease states and immunological phenotypes. In vitro tests confirmed that three of the cytomegalovirus-associated TCR beta chains recognize cytomegalovirus antigens. This cohort had only TCR beta chains sequenced, and the lack of alpha or paired-chain data limited which features could be detected. The earlier analysis of around 600 of the donors excluded roughly 17 rarely observed V segments, including chromosome 9 orphons, because counts were too low. In a later analysis, most CMV-associated TCR beta chains were found to appear HLA-restricted, with HLA associations seemingly driven largely by CMV exposure. Specific HLA alleles were associated with roughly 16,000 TCR beta sequences at a false discovery rate of 0.05 in a later analysis. The sequencing pipeline was judged likely to have produced a cluster of highly shared sequence variants as a technical artifact. Correlated functional status among segregating V segments might be attributable to linkage disequilibrium, but an unknown experimental factor could not be ruled out. Compared with the approximately 700-donor mean, donors in an Asian-associated ancestry cluster had fewer N-insertions in productive TCRs, according to a later genetic analysis. Broadly in line with IMGT annotations, most TCR beta V segments showed up in productive rearrangements about 87% or about 30% of the time in an earlier analysis of some 590 of the donors. When HLA alleles, especially DR and DQ, strongly co-occurred, attributing TCR associations to individual alleles was difficult. Because the 87-base-pair reads could not distinguish some IMGT-functional V segments, including TRBV6-2 and TRBV6-3, those segments were excluded.

Libraries came from the immunoSEQ multiplex PCR assay. The multiplex PCR relied on a mix of 60 forward primers for TCR Vbeta segments and 13 reverse primers for TCR Jbeta segments. Amplification of the CDR3 region of rearranged TCR beta genes was performed with a multiplex PCR assay on genomic DNA. On the Illumina HiSeq System, the amplified TCR beta libraries were sequenced as 87-base-pair reads. The authors' pipeline ran thus. A later analysis tallied 75 million to 95 million unique TCR beta chains across the 650 to 750 repertoires, and about 12 million of those chains were shared by two or more donors. A nearest-neighbor algorithm error-corrected the raw reads and collapsed the reads into unique sequences, merging closely related sequences to remove PCR and sequencing errors. Alignment of CDR3 sequences to IMGT reference sequences was used to assign V, D and J gene segments. For a sequence to be retained, a match of at least six nucleotides to both a V gene segment and a J gene segment was required. A rearrangement counted as productive if the CDR3 had no stop codons and remained in frame with V and J, and every other rearrangement counted as non-productive. Following IMGT convention, CDR3 was defined as the stretch from the second conserved V-encoded cysteine to the conserved J-encoded phenylalanine. The earlier analysis of about 590 of the donors excluded sequences that lacked an unambiguous match to a single V gene segment. In an earlier analysis of 587 of the donors, V segments were called functional above 56.7% productive rearrangements and were called segregating when the between-donor standard deviation exceeded 5%. A statistical classification framework was built for diagnosing cytomegalovirus status from the catalog of TCR beta chain sequences. A later analysis assigned V and J genes by comparing TCR nucleotide sequences with IMGT/GENE-DB human TR gene sequences. Using the TCRdist pipeline, a later analysis assigned CDR3 sequences along with most-parsimonious VDJ recombination scenarios. In a later analysis, each TCR beta chain was defined by its CDR3 amino acid sequence together with its V-gene family, and reads without a unique V-gene family were excluded. As a way to deal with suspected cross-contamination and a sequencing artifact, a later analysis dropped 450 to 600 nucleotide sequences that were highly shared and had low generation probability. In a later analysis, a clonal expansion index was calculated for each public chain from normalized within-repertoire ranks of inferred template counts. A later analysis computed generation probabilities with a VDJ recombination model fitted to out-of-frame rearrangements, and checked the results against IGoR. In a later analysis, hypergeometric tests were used to score TCR-TCR, TCR-HLA and TCR-CMV co-occurrence, with a repertoire-size bias correction applied to TCR pairs. False discovery rates were estimated in a later analysis by permuting HLA or CMV assignments 20 times. In a later analysis, co-occurring TCRs were grouped using DBSCAN, and TCRdist sequence similarity was added for clustering within HLA-allele-positive subsets. Co-occurrence clustering excluded repertoires with fewer than 30,000 or more than 120,000 public chains, plus five with anomalous nucleotide sharing. The immuneACCESS repertoire file appears here via TCRdb, limited to in-frame rearrangements. These files lack a portion of the clones; in checked studies, under half of the deficit traces to unresolved V genes, and the cause of the others is not known. V and J calls and clone size come straight from that table; D and trimming were deduced from the DNA. The sample table records some 150,000 clones; roughly 77% of these occur just once. Approximately 2% of the sample lies in the top ten.

The cohort was made up of 666 healthy bone marrow donors. Cohort members were all nominally healthy when sampled, although unrecorded immune exposures were likely present. The donor tested CMV seronegative and was one of the 352 seronegative cohort members. A peripheral blood sample was collected from each donor, and TCR beta sequencing was performed on peripheral blood mononuclear cells. Genomic DNA was extracted from the blood cell samples with the Qiagen DNeasy Blood Extraction Kit. Notes on this clone: What antigen it recognizes has not been identified. No per-base quality is available; no much larger clone lies one base away.

The CDR3 has 11 amino acids, counting the end cysteine and phenylalanine. Only CDR3 DNA is held: 33 bases, read in frame from base 1. Per the germline V gene (reference sequence), DFQATT is the CDR1 and SNEGSKA is the CDR2. V was cut back by 1 base and J by 10 bases, leaving a gap of 8 bases between them. What was sequenced was PBMCs. The chain employs TRBV20-1 and TRBJ2-1, with an unclear D gene assignment. This clonotype was obtained from a man between 25 and 39 years old in good health and CMV-seronegative. The nucleotide sequence reads TGCAGTGCTAGAGCTCTAGAGGAGCAGTTCTTC. Its product reads: CSARALEEQFF.